The 15 T cell receptor beta chains below all came from one sample that was sequenced in a study of cytomegalovirus exposure and HLA in healthy donors. Primers for the PCR totalled 60 Vbeta and 13 Jbeta. Sequencing used immunoSEQ multiplex PCR; TCRdb keeps in-frame clones, though not all of them. This sample has about 140,000 clones, with 76% found just once. Sample: PBMCs. These receptors all stem from a male donor in good health and CMV-seronegative.

The chain links TRBV10-3 to TRBJ2-3, with D possibly TRBD1 on 5 matching bases. Germline assignment: CDR1 ENHRY and CDR2 SYGVKD. Trimming took off 4 bases at V and 2 bases at J, with 22 bases between the two ends. CDR3 size: 18 residues. Written as DNA, the CDR3 is TGTGCCATCAGTGCGAGTGCAGGGTCAGCAGGATACACAGATACGCAGTATTTT. As protein: CAISASAGSAGYTDTQYF.

The chain employs TRBV6-5 and TRBJ2-7; 8 bases are shared with TRBD2. Losses at the gene ends were 10 bases for V and 2 bases for J; bases not matched to a gene: 7. The CDR3 length is 13 residues. Germline V gene data show CDR1 as MNHEY and CDR2 as SVGAGI. The CDR3 DNA is TGTGCCACCTCCCGAGCGGGGGCCTACGAGCAGTACTTC. Encoded protein: CATSRAGAYEQYF.

The CDR3 here is CSVRQSYEQYF. The CDR3 region has the DNA TGCAGCGTCCGACAGAGCTACGAGCAGTACTTC. The chain combines TRBV29-1 with TRBJ2-7; the D gene is possibly TRBD1 (5 bases). This CDR3 is 11 amino acids long. Germline V CDR1 and CDR2: SQVTM, ANQGSEA. V dropped 6 bases and J dropped 3 bases, with 9 bases sitting between them.

This clone occurred a few times. The chain recombines TRBV28 with TRBJ1-1; tentatively, D is TRBD1 (5 bases). Germline CDR1 is MDHEN and CDR2 is SYDVKM. V dropped 3 bases and J dropped 11 bases, with 22 bases sitting between them. This CDR3 comprises 15 residues. CDR3 sequence (DNA): TGTGCCAGCAGTTTTTTAGGGGCAGGGAATACGTTGGCTTTCTTT. Encoded protein: CASSFLGAGNTLAFF.

Comments on this clone: A much larger clone lies a single base off, so this may be a read error. The V gene is TRBV11-3, the J gene TRBJ2-7; 10 bases fit TRBD1. The CDR3 has 16 amino acids. From germline, CDR1 is SGHNT and CDR2 YENEEA. The V segment lost 5 bases and the J segment 0 bases; nucleotides outside the gene matches: 7. Here the CDR3 reads CASSRGGTGDSYEQYF. The CDR3 DNA is TGTGCCAGCAGCCGTGGGGGGACAGGGGACTCCTACGAGCAGTACTTC.

The chain couples TRBV5-4 to TRBJ1-4, with TRBD1 as a possible D gene (5 bases). The V gene's germline CDR1 is SGHNT and CDR2 YYREEE (reference sequence). The CDR3 contains 15 residues. V gave up 1 base and J gave up 5 bases, with 12 bases separating them. The DNA for the CDR3 is TGTGCCAGCAGCTTGAGTAGTGACAGAAATGAAAAACTGTTTTTT. Protein sequence: CASSLSSDRNEKLFF.

This clone was detected only a few times. The CDR3 sequence: CASNLAGYNEQFF. The CDR3 region has the DNA TGTGCCAGTAATCTAGCGGGGTACAATGAGCAGTTCTTC. This chain joins TRBV19 and TRBJ2-1; 9 positions agree with TRBD2. Germline V gene data show CDR1 as LNHDA and CDR2 as SQIVND (reference sequence). The CDR3 totals 13 residues. The J segment lost 4 bases and the V segment lost 7 bases, leaving 2 bases of the junction unmatched.

The gene calls are TRBV2 and TRBJ2-2, with 11 bases fitting TRBD2. Germline values: CDR1 SNHLY, CDR2 FYNNEI. The CDR3 extends over 18 amino acids. Trimming cost V 1 base and J 5 bases; bases outside gene matches: 9. The CDR3 region has the DNA TGTGCCAGCAGTGAAGTTTATTTAGCGGGAGGGTATACCGGGGAGCTGTTTTTT. Translating it yields CASSEVYLAGGYTGELFF.

This clone was seen just once. V is TRBV5-1 and J is TRBJ2-1; tentatively, D is TRBD2 (5 bases). Germline-derived CDR1 and CDR2 are SGHRS and YFSETQ. CDR3 length: 17 amino acids. The germline V and J ends were trimmed by 4 bases and 3 bases, with 20 bases remaining between them. This CDR3 is CASSTAVGINLYNEQFF. CDR3 coding DNA: TGCGCCAGCAGCACGGCCGTCGGGATCAATCTCTACAATGAGCAGTTCTTC.

Details on this clone: No DNA is shown, since the ends of the CDR3 on it are uncertain; the CDR3 is the one TCRdb lists. V and J are TRBV15 and TRBJ1-1; TRBD1, the D gene given by the table, was not confirmed from the DNA. Germline V gives CDR1 LNHNV, CDR2 YYDKDF (reference sequence). The CDR3 is made up of 14 amino acids, end residues included. The CDR3 is CATSPFGTGISPFF.

The V call is TRBV18, the J call TRBJ2-3; 13 bases fit TRBD2. Germline CDR1 is KGHSH and CDR2 is LQKENI. After removal of 2 bases from V and 2 bases from J, the junction contained 4 bases not matched to a gene. CDR3 length equals 17 residues. CDR3 nucleotides: TGTGCCAGCTCACCAGGACTAGCGGGGGCCACCACAGATACGCAGTATTTT. Its protein is CASSPGLAGATTDTQYF.

The chain has TRBV7-2 and TRBJ2-1, with D perhaps TRBD1 (6 bases). Germline CDR1 is SGHTA and CDR2 is FQGNSA. V lost 3 bases, J lost 9 bases, and 9 bases lay in between. The CDR3 totals 12 residues. The CDR3, as DNA: TGTGCCAGCAGCTTGGTCAGGGGTGAGCAGTTCTTC. It is translated as CASSLVRGEQFF.

V and J are TRBV7-9 and TRBJ2-1, with 10 bases that match TRBD1. The CDR3 spans 16 residues. Per germline, CDR1 SEHNR and CDR2 FQNEAQ (reference sequence). After removal of 5 bases from V and 3 bases from J, the junction contained 7 bases not matched to a gene. This chain's CDR3 is CASSPGQGTLYNEQFF. In nucleotides, the CDR3 is TGTGCCAGCAGCCCGGGACAGGGGACCCTCTACAATGAGCAGTTCTTC.

The V and J genes are TRBV19 and TRBJ1-2; D remains ambiguous. The CDR3 is 14 residues long. V dropped 8 bases and J dropped 5 bases, with 18 bases sitting between them. Germline V CDR1 and CDR2: LNHDA, SQIVND (reference sequence). The chain's CDR3 is CASSKERLNYGYTF. CDR3 DNA: TGTGCCAGTTCCAAGGAGCGACTTAATTATGGCTACACCTTC.

V gene TRBV29-1 combines with J gene TRBJ2-7; 10 positions agree with TRBD2. CDR3 length equals 15 residues. Trimming cost V 2 bases and J 0 bases; bases outside gene matches: 4. Germline CDR1 is SQVTM and CDR2 is ANQGSEA. CDR3 coding DNA: TGCAGCGTTGAACATAGCGGGAGGAGCTCCTACGAGCAGTACTTC. As protein: CSVEHSGRSSYEQYF.